This T cell receptor beta chain stems from a study of T cell repertoires in cytomegalovirus infection. For the study at large: Signatures in public TCR beta sequences pointed to both CMV infection and matching HLA type.

A single record per CDR3 protein comes from TCRdb applying MiXCR to the reads. The sample carries some 700,000 distinct CDR3 sequences, approximately 40% recorded once. The germline CDR1 and CDR2 sequences are LGHNA and YNFKEQ. This CDR3 is 13 amino acids long. V lost 5 bases, J lost 8 bases, and 15 bases lay in between. The chain joins TRBV4-2 to TRBJ1-2; perhaps TRBD1 as D (6 bases). Source material: PBMCs. The clonotype comes from a human donor in good health (CMV status not recorded). Some clones in this sample may be carry-over from other donors' samples. DNA of the CDR3: TGTGCCAGCAGCGGAGAACAGGGTCGCGGCTACACCTTC. Translation gives CASSGEQGRGYTF.